This TCR beta chain was recovered during a study of T-cell memory formation after mild COVID-19. From the 5' RACE reads, TCRdb called clonotypes with MiXCR, one entry per CDR3 protein. The data contain tens of thousands of distinct CDR3 sequences, about 23% of them seen just once; the ten biggest clones take up under 50%. This CDR3 contains 14 residues. Between the trimmed V and J ends, which lost 6 bases and 0 bases, there was a span of 13 bases. Germline CDR1 and CDR2: SGHRS and YFSETQ. The sample consisted of PBMCs or a T cell subset sorted from them (not recorded which). The source of this sequence is a man between 18 and 29 years old who had mild COVID-19 (a few samples of this study predate the infection). Cell type and time point are not known. This sequence joins TRBV5-1 and TRBJ2-7, with D perhaps TRBD1 or TRBD2 (5 bases each). The DNA for the CDR3 is TGCGCCAGCAACCCAGGGACCGGCTCCTACGAGCAGTACTTC. It encodes CASNPGTGSYEQYF. The whole variable domain, filled in from reference TRBV5-1 and TRBJ2-7, reads KAGVTQTPRYLIKTRGQQVTLSCSPISGHRSVSWYQQTPGQGLQFLFEYFSETQRNKGNFPGRFSGRQFSNSRSEMNVSTLELGDSALYLCASNPGTGSYEQYFGPGTRLTVT.